Listed here are 30 T cell receptor beta chains from one sample, sequenced in a study of blood T cell repertoires in COVID-19. Measured with immunoSEQ multiplex PCR; TCRdb has only the in-frame clones, and not every one. This table holds around 86,000 clones, about 90% found once. Material for sequencing was peripheral blood. The receptors originated from a human donor with acute or convalescent COVID-19. The donor label of this sample is uncertain.

This clone was recorded a few times. The chain joins TRBV10-2 to TRBJ2-3, with D possibly being TRBD2 (6 bases). V gave up 1 base and J gave up 10 bases, with 15 bases separating them. This CDR3 contains 14 residues. Per the germline V gene, CDR1 is WSHSY and CDR2 is SAAADI. CDR3 DNA: TGCGCCAGCAGTGAGTTAACCGGGAGCAAGGCGCAGTATTTT. Translation gives CASSELTGSKAQYF.

This clone occurred a few times. This chain connects TRBV7-6 to TRBJ1-1; no firm D call. V lost 5 bases and J 1 base, leaving 8 bases between the germline ends. The CDR3 spans 13 residues. Germline values: CDR1 SGHVS, CDR2 FNYEAQ. Here the CDR3 reads CASSLSQNTEAFF. The CDR3 DNA is TGTGCCAGCAGCCTTAGCCAGAACACTGAAGCTTTCTTT.

The rearrangement links TRBV19 to TRBJ1-2; TRBD1 matches 7 bases. Germline-derived CDR1 and CDR2 are LNHDA and SQIVND (reference sequence). V lost 5 bases and J lost 4; bases outside the gene matches: 7. CDR3 length: 14 amino acids. The CDR3 DNA is TGTGCCAGTAGTCCAACCGACAGGGCCTATGGCTACACCTTC. This sequence encodes CASSPTDRAYGYTF.

The chain employs TRBV2 and TRBJ1-2, with 9 bases lining up with TRBD1. The CDR3 covers 15 residues. Germline V CDR1 and CDR2: SNHLY, FYNNEI. V lost 0 bases and J lost 4; bases outside the gene matches: 3. CDR3 region: CASSEATGGLYGYTF. CDR3 sequence (DNA): TGTGCCAGCAGTGAAGCGACAGGGGGACTCTATGGCTACACCTTC.

DNA of the CDR3: TGCGCCAGCAGCTCCTTAGCGGGGGGGCCCGAGACCCAGTACTTC. Its protein is CASSSLAGGPETQYF. This rearrangement joins TRBV5-1 to TRBJ2-5, with 11 positions matching TRBD2. The junction had 6 bases not matched to a gene; V was cut back by 3 bases and J by 5 bases. CDR3 length: 15 amino acids. Germline CDR1 is SGHRS and CDR2 is YFSETQ. The full variable domain, in which reference TRBV5-1 and TRBJ2-5 provide the parts outside the CDR3, is KAGVTQTPRYLIKTRGQQVTLSCSPISGHRSVSWYQQTPGQGLQFLFEYFSETQRNKGNFPGRFSGRQFSNSRSEMNVSTLELGDSALYLCASSSLAGGPETQYFGPGTRLLVL.

This chain uses TRBV11-3 with TRBJ2-7; TRBD2 aligns across 7 bases. Germline loops: CDR1 SGHNT, CDR2 YENEEA. The trim removed 4 bases at V and 2 bases at J, leaving 2 bases unmatched. The CDR3 is 13 residues long. Here the CDR3 reads CASSWGLTYEQYF. The CDR3, as DNA: TGTGCCAGCAGCTGGGGACTAACCTACGAGCAGTACTTC.

In its sample, this clone was seen a few times. The chain uses TRBV4-1 and TRBJ2-7, with D unclear. The CDR3 sequence is 14 residues long. V dropped 4 bases and J dropped 3 bases, with 13 bases sitting between them. Germline CDR1 reads MGHRA; CDR2 reads YSYEKL. The CDR3: CASSLRDGFYEQYF. For the CDR3, the DNA is TGCGCCAGCAGCCTTCGAGACGGGTTCTACGAGCAGTACTTC.

This chain connects TRBV12-3 or TRBV12-4 to TRBJ1-1; D may be TRBD1 (5 bases). Trimming took 4 bases from V and 8 from J, leaving 14 bases between them. There are 13 residues in the CDR3. The chain's CDR3 is CASSYTMNREAFF. CDR3 nucleotide sequence: TGTGCCAGCAGTTACACCATGAACAGGGAAGCTTTCTTT.

The V gene is TRBV5-4, the J gene TRBJ2-3, with TRBD1 as a possible D gene (6 bases). V lost 10 bases to trimming and J lost 2 bases, with 20 bases between them. CDR1 and CDR2 (germline): SGHNT, YYREEE (reference sequence). The CDR3 consists of 15 residues. The CDR3 here is CASMAEDRPTDTQYF. DNA for the CDR3: TGTGCCTCGATGGCGGAAGACAGGCCCACAGATACGCAGTATTTT.

The chain uses TRBV4-1 and TRBJ2-7; TRBD2 matches at 13 bases. From germline, CDR1 is MGHRA and CDR2 YSYEKL. The CDR3 extends over 16 amino acids. V shed 3 bases, J shed 2 bases, and the junction held 4 bases outside the gene matches. CDR3 DNA: TGCGCCAGCAGCCACGGACTAGCGGGGGCCCCCTACGAGCAGTACTTC. It translates to CASSHGLAGAPYEQYF.

The chain is built from TRBV2 and TRBJ1-1, with no clear D. The V gene's germline CDR1 is SNHLY and CDR2 FYNNEI. V lost 5 bases to trimming and J lost 1 base, with 11 bases between them. This CDR3 is built from 14 residues. The CDR3 is CASSPISGNTEAFF. The CDR3 region has the DNA TGTGCCAGCAGTCCCATCAGCGGGAACACTGAAGCTTTCTTT. Variable domain in full (rest from reference TRBV2 and TRBJ1-1): EPEVTQTPSHQVTQMGQEVILRCVPISNHLYFYWYRQILGQKVEFLVSFYNNEISEKSEIFDDQFSVERPDGSNFTLKIRSTKLEDSAMYFCASSPISGNTEAFFGQGTRLTVV.

DNA of the CDR3: TGTGCCAGCAGTTACTGGTTGGGCGATGCAGAGACCCAGTACTTC. Amino acid sequence: CASSYWLGDAETQYF. The chain joins TRBV6-5 to TRBJ2-5; D unresolved. CDR3 length: 15 amino acids. Germline V gives CDR1 MNHEY, CDR2 SVGAGI. With 1 base removed from V and 4 bases from J, the gap between germline ends came to 13 bases.

This clone was observed a single time. The genes are TRBV5-1 and TRBJ2-3; D is unclear. Germline assignment: CDR1 SGHRS and CDR2 YFSETQ. This CDR3 spans 16 amino acids. The V end lost 2 bases, the J end lost 2 bases, and 15 bases lay between the germline ends. CDR3 DNA sequence: TGCGCCAGCAGCTTAAGATCGCGGTCCTACACAGATACGCAGTATTTT. Translation: CASSLRSRSYTDTQYF.

The V and J genes are TRBV7-9 and TRBJ2-7; 7 positions agree with TRBD1. V dropped 4 bases and J dropped 0; count of bases not matched to a gene: 3. This CDR3 contains 14 residues. Germline values: CDR1 SEHNR, CDR2 FQNEAQ (reference sequence). The CDR3 coding sequence is TGTGCCAGCAGCTGGGACAGACACTCCTACGAGCAGTACTTC. Amino acid sequence: CASSWDRHSYEQYF. The entire variable domain, with the rest obtained from reference TRBV7-9 and TRBJ2-7, is as follows: DTGVSQNPRHKITKRGQNVTFRCDPISEHNRLYWYRQTLGQGPEFLTYFQNEAQLEKSRLLSDRFSAERPKGSFSTLEIQRTEQGDSAMYLCASSWDRHSYEQYFGPGTRLTVT.

The V call is TRBV5-4, the J call TRBJ2-5; TRBD2 aligns across 9 bases. The CDR3 sequence is 15 residues long. Per germline, CDR1 SGHNT and CDR2 YYREEE (reference sequence). The V and J ends lost 4 bases and 7 bases, in that order; junction bases with no gene match: 11. CDR3 bases: TGTGCCAGCAGCGCGGCGGGGGGGCCGACAGGGACCCAGTACTTC. It is translated as CASSAAGGPTGTQYF.

V and J are TRBV3-1 (or the pseudogene TRBV3-2) and TRBJ1-4, with D uncertain. Germline V gene data show CDR1 as LGHDT and CDR2 as YNNKEL (reference sequence). Trimming stripped 4 bases from V and 0 bases from J, with 9 bases between. The CDR3 sequence is 15 residues long. The DNA for the CDR3 is TGTGCCAGCAGCCGAACCGCAGCAACTAATGAAAAACTGTTTTTT. It specifies CASSRTAATNEKLFF.

The rearrangement links TRBV10-3 to TRBJ2-3; possibly TRBD2 for D (6 bases). This CDR3 spans 13 amino acids. Per the germline V gene, CDR1 is ENHRY and CDR2 is SYGVKD. V lost 4 bases to trimming and J lost 4 bases, with 9 bases between them. CDR3 bases: TGTGCCATCAGTGCCTTAGCGGCAGATACGCAGTATTTT. Its translation is CAISALAADTQYF.

This sequence joins TRBV10-3 and TRBJ1-1, with TRBD1 matching over 7 bases. The germline V gene has CDR1 ENHRY and CDR2 SYGVKD. V shed 5 bases, J shed 8 bases, and the junction held 11 bases outside the gene matches. This CDR3 contains 14 residues. The CDR3 DNA follows: TGTGCCATCAGTCCCACCGAGAGGGGGCGCGAAGCTTTCTTT. Its protein is CAISPTERGREAFF.

V gene TRBV5-4 combines with J gene TRBJ1-1, with a tentative D call TRBD1 (5 bases). The CDR3 sequence is 13 residues long. Per the germline V gene, CDR1 is SGHNT and CDR2 is YYREEE (reference sequence). V was trimmed by 0 bases and J by 7 bases, leaving 10 bases between them. The CDR3 sequence: CASSLVGASEAFF. CDR3 bases: TGTGCCAGCAGCTTGGTAGGGGCAAGTGAAGCTTTCTTT. Looking up the rest from reference TRBV5-4 and TRBJ1-1 gives the full variable domain: ETGVTQSPTHLIKTRGQQVTLRCSSQSGHNTVSWYQQALGQGPQFIFQYYREEENGRGNFPPRFSGLQFPNYSSELNVNALELDDSALYLCASSLVGASEAFFGQGTRLTVV.

The genes are TRBV3-1 (or the pseudogene TRBV3-2) and TRBJ1-4; maybe TRBD1 (6 bases). CDR1 LGHDT and CDR2 YNNKEL come from the germline V gene (reference sequence). This CDR3 has 14 amino acids. V was pared by 4 bases and J by 7 bases, with 13 bases between. CDR3 coding DNA: TGTGCCAGCAGCCTTAGGGGGTTCGGTGAAAAACTGTTTTTT. Amino acids: CASSLRGFGEKLFF.

This sequence joins TRBV4-2 and TRBJ2-2; 13 bases fit TRBD2. Per the germline V gene, CDR1 is LGHNA and CDR2 is YNFKEQ. CDR3 length: 17 residues. V dropped 5 bases and J dropped 2; count of bases not matched to a gene: 5. CDR3 DNA sequence: TGTGCCAGCAGCATGCGACTAGCGGGGGGTAACACCGGGGAGCTGTTTTTT. Protein sequence: CASSMRLAGGNTGELFF.

The genes are TRBV7-8 and TRBJ2-7; D is uncertain. The germline V gene encodes CDR1 SGHVS and CDR2 FQNEAQ. Trimming shortened V by 4 bases and J by 4 bases, and 14 bases separated the two germline ends. The CDR3 runs 14 residues. CDR3 region: CASSYNRIRYEQYF. The DNA for the CDR3 is TGTGCCAGCAGCTACAACAGAATTAGGTACGAGCAGTACTTC.

The gene calls are TRBV7-2 and TRBJ2-3; D is possibly TRBD2 (5 bases). Trimming pared 5 bases from V and 3 bases from J, leaving 12 bases between. The germline CDR1 and CDR2 sequences are SGHTA and FQGNSA. The CDR3 loop spans 14 amino acids. CDR3 sequence: CASSPSPGTDTQYF. CDR3 in DNA: TGTGCCAGCAGCCCTAGCCCCGGGACAGATACGCAGTATTTT.

This sequence joins TRBV9 and TRBJ2-3, with 7 bases matching TRBD2. CDR3 size: 15 residues. Germline V gives CDR1 SGDLS, CDR2 YYNGEE. The V gene end was trimmed by 5 bases and the J gene end by 4 bases; junction bases not matched to a gene: 10. CDR3 in amino acids: CASSDGRGKSDTQYF. CDR3 in DNA: TGTGCCAGCAGTGACGGGCGGGGGAAGTCAGATACGCAGTATTTT.

This chain links TRBV28 with TRBJ2-2; TRBD2 might be the D (6 bases). The germline gives CDR1 MDHEN, CDR2 SYDVKM. The CDR3 is 16 residues long. Trimming cost V 8 bases and J 5 bases, with 21 bases left between them. Here the CDR3 reads CASLGGARAGTGELFF. Here the CDR3 DNA reads TGTGCCAGCCTGGGGGGTGCGAGGGCGGGGACCGGGGAGCTGTTTTTT.

The chain is built from TRBV7-3 and TRBJ1-1; tentative D call: TRBD1 (5 bases). Deletions cut 2 bases from V and 1 base from J, with 8 bases between. Germline V gene lookup returns CDR1 SGHTA and CDR2 FQGTGA. This CDR3 contains 14 residues. This CDR3 is CASSLGGANTEAFF. In DNA form, the CDR3 reads TGTGCCAGCAGCTTAGGAGGGGCGAACACTGAAGCTTTCTTT.

The V and J genes are TRBV24-1 and TRBJ2-3; tentative D call: TRBD2 (5 bases). Trimming removed 4 bases from V and 0 bases from J, with 7 bases in between. From germline, CDR1 is KGHDR and CDR2 SFDVKD. This CDR3 region has 14 residues. This CDR3 reads CATSEAASTDTQYF. Written as DNA, the CDR3 is TGTGCCACCAGTGAAGCGGCTAGCACAGATACGCAGTATTTT.

This CDR3 reads CASSFTGDNSPLHF. Written as DNA, the CDR3 is TGCGCCAGCAGTTTTACAGGGGATAATTCACCCCTCCACTTT. The chain links TRBV5-1 to TRBJ1-6, with 7 bases aligning to TRBD1. CDR1 is SGHRS and CDR2 is YFSETQ in the germline V gene. V was pared by 5 bases and J by 5 bases, with 4 bases of the junction left unmatched. This CDR3 comprises 14 residues.

V usage is TRBV5-1 and J usage is TRBJ2-5, with a possible D match to TRBD2 (7 bases). The CDR3 loop spans 16 amino acids. Germline CDR1 SGHRS, CDR2 YFSETQ. V lost 0 bases, J lost 3 bases, and 15 bases lay in between. In DNA, the CDR3 is TGCGCCAGCAGCTTGGTCCCTGGGGGGGGCGAAGAGACCCAGTACTTC. Translation: CASSLVPGGGEETQYF.

The chain couples TRBV5-1 to TRBJ1-1; D is possibly TRBD1 (5 bases). V dropped 4 bases and J dropped 5 bases, with 18 bases sitting between them. Germline V CDR1 and CDR2: SGHRS, YFSETQ. CDR3 size: 15 residues. The CDR3 spells CASSQSTGSLTEAFF. DNA for the CDR3: TGCGCCAGCAGCCAGTCAACAGGTAGTCTAACTGAAGCTTTCTTT.